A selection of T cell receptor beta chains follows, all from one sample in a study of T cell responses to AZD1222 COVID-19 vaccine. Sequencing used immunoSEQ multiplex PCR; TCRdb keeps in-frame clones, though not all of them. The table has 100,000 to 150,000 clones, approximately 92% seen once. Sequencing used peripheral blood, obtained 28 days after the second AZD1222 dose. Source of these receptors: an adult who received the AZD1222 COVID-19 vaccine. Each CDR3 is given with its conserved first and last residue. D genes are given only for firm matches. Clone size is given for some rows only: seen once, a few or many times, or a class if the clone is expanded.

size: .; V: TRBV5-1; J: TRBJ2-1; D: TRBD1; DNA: TGCGCCAGCAGCTTGGAAGGGACAGGCTACAATGAGCAGTTCTTC; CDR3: CASSLEGTGYNEQFF
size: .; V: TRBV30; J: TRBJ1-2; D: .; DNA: TGTGCCTGGAGCCGGAATTCCTACACCTTC; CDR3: CAWSRNSYTF
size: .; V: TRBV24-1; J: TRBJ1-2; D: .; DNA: TGTGCCACCAGTGATTCGCCGGGAGCACTAGCGGGCTATGGCTACACCTTC; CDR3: CATSDSPGALAGYGYTF
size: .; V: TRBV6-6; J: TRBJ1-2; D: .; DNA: TGTGCCAGCAGTTACGACGCACCCAACTATGGCTACACCTTC; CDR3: CASSYDAPNYGYTF
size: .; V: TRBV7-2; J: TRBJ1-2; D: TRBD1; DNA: TGTGCCAGCTCAGGGGGCGCTGACCACTATGGCTACACCTTC; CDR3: CASSGGADHYGYTF
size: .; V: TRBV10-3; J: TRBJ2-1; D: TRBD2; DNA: TGTGCCATCAGTGACCCTGGACTAGCGGGGCCATTAAGCTCCTACAATGAGCAGTTCTTC; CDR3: CAISDPGLAGPLSSYNEQFF
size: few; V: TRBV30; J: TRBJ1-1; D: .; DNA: TGTGCCTCTACAGGCGAGCCTTTGAACACTGAAGCTTTCTTT; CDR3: CASTGEPLNTEAFF
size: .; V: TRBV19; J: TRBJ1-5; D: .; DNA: TGTGCCAGTAGTATCGAAGGGACTCAGCCCCAGCATTTT; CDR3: CASSIEGTQPQHF
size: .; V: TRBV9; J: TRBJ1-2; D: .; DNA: TGTGCCAGCAGCGTAGTTGGGGGTGGCTATGGCTACACCTTC; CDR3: CASSVVGGGYGYTF
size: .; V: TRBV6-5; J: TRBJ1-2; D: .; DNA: TGTGCCAGCAGTTACTCTTGGGGGAGCAACTATGGCTACACCTTC; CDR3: CASSYSWGSNYGYTF
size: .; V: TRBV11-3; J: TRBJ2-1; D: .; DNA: TGTGCCAGCAGCTTAGGGAGCTCCTACAATGAGCAGTTCTTC; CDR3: CASSLGSSYNEQFF
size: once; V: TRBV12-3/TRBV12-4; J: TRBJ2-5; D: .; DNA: TGTGCCAGCACACAGGGCCGGGAGACCCAGTACTTC; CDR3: CASTQGRETQYF
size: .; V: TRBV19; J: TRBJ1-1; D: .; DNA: TGTGCCAGTCTCCGCTCGGGGGTGGCTACTGAAGCTTTCTTT; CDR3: CASLRSGVATEAFF
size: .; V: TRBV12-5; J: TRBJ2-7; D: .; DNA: TGTGCTAGTGGTCCCGGTTGGAGGGAGCAGCAGTACTTC; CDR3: CASGPGWREQQYF
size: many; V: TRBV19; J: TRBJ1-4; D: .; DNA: TGTGCCAGTAGTCCCCCAAGGGCTTACAGGGCTAATGAAAAACTGTTTTTT; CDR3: CASSPPRAYRANEKLFF
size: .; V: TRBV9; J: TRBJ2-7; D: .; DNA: TGTGCCAGCAGTCATTCCTCCGAGGCGGAAGGGACCTACGAGCAGTACTTC; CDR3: CASSHSSEAEGTYEQYF
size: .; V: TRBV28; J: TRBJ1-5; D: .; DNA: TGTGCCAGTACTGTGGGGGAGCAGCCCCAGCATTTT; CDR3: CASTVGEQPQHF
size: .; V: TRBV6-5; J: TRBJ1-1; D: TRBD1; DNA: TGTGCCAGCAGCCCCCTTGACAGGGGAAGCGCTGAAGCTTTCTTT; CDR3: CASSPLDRGSAEAFF
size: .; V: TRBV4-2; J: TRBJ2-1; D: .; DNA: TGTGCCAGCAGCCAGTGGGACACCAACTACAATGAGCAGTTCTTC; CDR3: CASSQWDTNYNEQFF
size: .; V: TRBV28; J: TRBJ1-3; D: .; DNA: TGTGCCAGCAGTTCCGGCCTTTTGATGGCCATATATTTT; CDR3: CASSSGLLMAIYF
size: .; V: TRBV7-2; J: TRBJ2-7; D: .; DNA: TGTGCCAGCAGCTTAGGCCCGGGACAGGACGGGGGGGACGAGCAGTACTTC; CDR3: CASSLGPGQDGGDEQYF
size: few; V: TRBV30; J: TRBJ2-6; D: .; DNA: TGTGCCTGGAGGGCCTCTGGGGCCAACGTCCTGACTTTC; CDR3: CAWRASGANVLTF
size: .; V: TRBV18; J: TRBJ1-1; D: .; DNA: TGTGCCAGCTCACCTTCGGCTCTAGGCCAGAACACTGAAGCTTTCTTT; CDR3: CASSPSALGQNTEAFF